This T cell receptor beta chain was profiled in a study of cytomegalovirus exposure and HLA in healthy donors. As to this clone: The antigen remains undetermined.

The length of the CDR3 is 18 residues. V was cut by 5 bases and J by 0 bases, with 19 bases left in between. In germline, CDR1 is SEHNR, CDR2 FQNEAQ (reference sequence). With 60 Vbeta and 13 Jbeta primers, the PCR was carried out. Assay used: immunoSEQ multiplex PCR; TCRdb lists only in-frame clones, some missing. Here the sample spans 100,000 to 150,000 clones, under 85% being singletons. Healthy donors of bone marrow made up the group. Broader study findings: About 87% or about 30% of the time was how often most TCR beta V segments were productive, according to an earlier analysis.

The specimen was PBMCs. This sequence was found in a male donor in good health and CMV-seropositive. The V and J genes are TRBV7-9 and TRBJ2-2; no definite D call. DNA of the CDR3: TGTGCCAGCAGCATTAAAAATACGAGAGACTCGAACACCGGGGAGCTGTTTTTT. It specifies CASSIKNTRDSNTGELFF.